These T cell receptor beta chains were read from a single sample in a study of Ad26.COV2.S vaccination and SARS-CoV-2 variants. Sequencing was performed with immunoSEQ multiplex PCR; in TCRdb, only in-frame clones are kept and a portion is missing. The table includes some 250,000 clones, approximately 88% detected once. The specimen was peripheral blood, collected in a trial of Ad26.COV2.S vaccine versus placebo. The receptors were sampled from a person aged 18-60 years who received the Ad26.COV2.S COVID-19 vaccine or a placebo. Each CDR3 is given with its conserved first and last residue. D genes are given only for firm matches. Rows may omit the clone size; those that give it use once, few, many or a size class.

abundance,d_gene,j_gene,v_gene,CDR3aa,CDR3nt
-,-,TRBJ2-5,TRBV21-1,CASPGATYQETQYF,TGTGCCAGCCCCGGGGCCACGTACCAAGAGACCCAGTACTTC
-,-,TRBJ1-1,TRBV5-1,CASSLEGTVNTEAFF,TGCGCCAGCAGCTTGGAGGGGACTGTGAACACTGAAGCTTTCTTT
once,TRBD1,TRBJ2-3,TRBV10-3,CAIRDSSTDTQYF,TGTGCCATCCGGGACAGTAGCACAGATACGCAGTATTTT
-,TRBD2,TRBJ2-7,TRBV7-2,CASSPDPAQRGEQYF,TGTGCCAGCAGCCCCGACCCGGCCCAGCGGGGCGAGCAGTACTTC
-,TRBD1,TRBJ2-3,TRBV7-2,CASSLRGPGETDTQYF,TGTGCCAGCAGCTTAAGGGGGCCCGGGGAAACAGATACGCAGTATTTT
-,-,TRBJ2-3,TRBV4-1,CASSQASLFITDTQYF,TGCGCCAGCAGCCAAGCCAGTCTGTTTATCACAGATACGCAGTATTTT
-,-,TRBJ1-2,TRBV5-4,CASSLGTDYGYTF,TGTGCCAGCAGCTTGGGGACGGACTATGGCTACACCTTC
-,-,TRBJ2-1,TRBV3-1/TRBV3-2,CASSQVGGGKYNEQFF,TGTGCCAGCAGCCAGGTTGGGGGTGGGAAATACAATGAGCAGTTCTTC
-,-,TRBJ2-3,TRBV30,CAWSGKTGSGTDTQYF,TGTGCCTGGAGTGGTAAGACAGGTTCGGGCACAGATACGCAGTATTTT
-,-,TRBJ2-2,TRBV3-1/TRBV3-2,CASSRWGSVTGELFF,TGTGCCAGCAGCCGTTGGGGATCGGTCACCGGGGAGCTGTTTTTT
few,-,TRBJ1-2,TRBV19,CASSIDQTHRETNYGYTF,TGTGCCAGTAGTATAGACCAAACTCACAGGGAAACTAACTATGGCTACACCTTC
once,TRBD2,TRBJ2-1,TRBV6-2/TRBV6-3,CASSYEVRTSGTFRTYNEQFF,TGTGCCAGCAGTTACGAGGTCCGGACTAGCGGAACATTTAGGACCTACAATGAGCAGTTCTTC
-,TRBD2,TRBJ2-1,TRBV3-1/TRBV3-2,CASSQDLREGEQFF,TGTGCCAGCAGCCAAGATCTCAGGGAGGGGGAGCAGTTCTTC
-,-,TRBJ2-5,TRBV15,CATSNQNPEETQYF,TGTGCCACCAGCAACCAAAATCCGGAAGAGACCCAGTACTTC
once,TRBD2,TRBJ2-1,TRBV29-1,CSGTGLAGISEQFF,TGCAGCGGCACGGGACTAGCGGGAATCAGTGAGCAGTTCTTC
-,-,TRBJ1-3,TRBV7-9,CASSFGSRGNTIYF,TGTGCCAGCAGCTTTGGTAGTCGTGGAAACACCATATATTTT
-,-,TRBJ1-2,TRBV28,CASSKDSNYGYTF,TGTGCCAGCAGCAAAGACAGTAACTATGGCTACACCTTC
-,-,TRBJ2-1,TRBV12-3/TRBV12-4,CASSLFRYNEQFF,TGTGCCAGCAGCCTGTTTAGATACAATGAGCAGTTCTTC
once,TRBD1,TRBJ2-1,TRBV4-1,CASSRTGLRDEQFF,TGCGCCAGCTCCCGGACAGGGCTGAGGGATGAGCAGTTCTTC
-,-,TRBJ2-3,TRBV2,CASTPGVGTDTQYF,TGTGCCAGCACCCCAGGGGTAGGCACAGATACGCAGTATTTT
-,-,TRBJ2-7,TRBV2,CASRGTVQLIVYEQYF,TGTGCCAGCAGAGGGACCGTACAACTGATAGTCTACGAGCAGTACTTC
-,-,TRBJ2-7,TRBV19,CASSLGTHSYEQYF,TGTGCCAGTAGTCTGGGGACCCACTCCTACGAGCAGTACTTC
few,TRBD1,TRBJ1-4,TRBV19,CASSLQGDQGKLFF,TGTGCCAGTAGTTTACAGGGGGACCAGGGAAAACTGTTTTTT
few,-,TRBJ2-5,TRBV5-5,CASSLGLARETQYF,TGTGCCAGCAGCTTGGGGCTAGCTAGGGAGACCCAGTACTTC
once,-,TRBJ2-7,TRBV5-1,CASSPGAAGYEQYF,TGCGCCAGCAGCCCTGGGGCGGCTGGCTACGAGCAGTACTTC
few,-,TRBJ1-5,TRBV27,CASSSMKFRVNQPQHF,TGTGCCAGCAGTTCGATGAAGTTTAGGGTGAATCAGCCCCAGCATTTT
-,-,TRBJ2-7,TRBV6-5,CASSYDGGLFYEQYF,TGTGCCAGCAGTTACGACGGGGGACTTTTCTACGAGCAGTACTTC
-,-,TRBJ2-1,TRBV6-5,CASSYASSYNEQFF,TGTGCCAGCAGTTACGCTAGCTCCTACAATGAGCAGTTCTTC
-,-,TRBJ1-1,TRBV19,CASSIYTGERGTNTEAFF,TGTGCCAGTAGTATATACACCGGGGAAAGGGGGACGAACACTGAAGCTTTCTTT
-,-,TRBJ2-7,TRBV5-6,CASSLNQGIYEQYF,TGTGCCAGCAGCTTGAACCAGGGGATCTACGAGCAGTACTTC
-,-,TRBJ1-1,TRBV12-5,CASVGGFLWRTEAFF,TGTGCTAGTGTGGGAGGCTTCCTATGGCGCACTGAAGCTTTCTTT
once,TRBD1,TRBJ2-1,TRBV7-3,CASSGGTGAYNEQFF,TGTGCCAGCAGCGGAGGGACAGGGGCCTACAATGAGCAGTTCTTC
-,TRBD1,TRBJ2-1,TRBV4-1,CASSQEGQGAFYEQFF,TGCGCCAGCAGCCAAGAGGGACAGGGAGCTTTTTATGAGCAGTTCTTC
-,-,TRBJ2-1,TRBV24-1,CATSDDTGPSYNEQFF,TGTGCCACCAGTGATGACACAGGGCCAAGTTACAATGAGCAGTTCTTC
-,TRBD1,TRBJ1-1,TRBV28,CASRGGTGGAFF,TGTGCCAGCAGGGGCGGGACAGGGGGAGCTTTCTTT
-,-,TRBJ2-7,TRBV7-8,CASSLAAGQYF,TGTGCCAGCAGCCTCGCAGCTGGGCAGTACTTC
-,-,TRBJ1-2,TRBV5-1,CASMYGSASNNYGYTF,TGCGCCAGCATGTACGGATCCGCGAGCAATAACTATGGCTACACCTTC
once,-,TRBJ2-7,TRBV30,CAWSGISYEQYF,TGTGCCTGGAGCGGGATTTCCTACGAGCAGTACTTC
-,TRBD1,TRBJ1-1,TRBV5-1,CASSKGGGWAEAFF,TGCGCCAGCAGCAAAGGGGGCGGATGGGCTGAAGCTTTCTTT
-,-,TRBJ1-2,TRBV19,CASTDGRSNYGYTF,TGTGCCAGTACAGATGGCAGGAGTAACTATGGCTACACCTTC
-,TRBD1,TRBJ2-7,TRBV4-1,CASSQDPRGHEQYF,TGCGCCAGCAGCCAAGATCCCAGGGGGCACGAGCAGTACTTC
-,-,TRBJ2-1,TRBV6-2/TRBV6-3,CASSYSIYPGPYNEQFF,TGTGCCAGCAGTTACTCGATTTACCCGGGGCCCTACAATGAGCAGTTCTTC
-,TRBD1,TRBJ1-1,TRBV6-2/TRBV6-3,CASSFAGTGNTEAFF,TGTGCCAGCAGTTTTGCCGGGACAGGGAACACTGAAGCTTTCTTT
-,TRBD1,TRBJ1-1,TRBV27,CASSLSELGLFRRGLGNTEAFF,TGTGCCAGCAGTTTATCCGAGCTGGGCCTATTTCGCAGGGGGCTGGGAAACACTGAAGCTTTCTTT
-,TRBD1,TRBJ1-1,TRBV5-1,CASSLGGAGGTEAFF,TGCGCCAGCAGCTTGGGAGGGGCAGGGGGCACTGAAGCTTTCTTT
-,-,TRBJ1-5,TRBV30,CAWGRGENQPQHF,TGTGCCTGGGGGAGGGGGGAAAATCAGCCCCAGCATTTT
once,-,TRBJ2-7,TRBV27,CASSPPDFGYNEQYF,TGTGCCAGCAGTCCCCCAGACTTTGGGTACAACGAGCAGTACTTC
-,-,TRBJ1-5,TRBV7-8,CASSLQGPSNQPQHF,TGTGCCAGCAGCTTACAGGGGCCTAGCAATCAGCCCCAGCATTTT
-,TRBD2,TRBJ2-7,TRBV4-3,CASSQSPSGGVSYEQYF,TGCGCCAGCAGCCAATCTCCTAGCGGGGGGGTGTCCTACGAGCAGTACTTC